These 3 T cell receptor beta chains were sequenced from one sample in a study of preoperative IRX-2 immunotherapy in early breast cancer. The sample's treatment: preoperative locoregional IRX-2 cytokine immunotherapy. Assay used: immunoSEQ multiplex PCR; TCRdb lists only in-frame clones, some missing. The table has 39,000 or so clones, roughly 80% seen once. Material: tumor tissue, obtained after IRX-2 immunotherapy. The origin of the receptors is a human donor with breast cancer.

DNA for the CDR3: TGTGCCAGCAGTTTTTGGGGCGTCAGCAATCAGCCCCAGCATTTT. The encoded protein is CASSFWGVSNQPQHF. The rearrangement uses TRBV28 and TRBJ1-5, with a possible D match to TRBD1 (5 bases). Deletions cut 3 bases from V and 1 base from J, with 10 bases between. Germline V CDR1 and CDR2: MDHEN, SYDVKM. The CDR3 covers 15 residues.

This clone showed up just once. The chain employs TRBV28 and TRBJ2-7; 7 bases are shared with TRBD2. The CDR3 loop spans 15 amino acids. With V trimmed by 2 bases and J by 2 bases, 6 bases remained unmatched. The germline V gene has CDR1 MDHEN and CDR2 SYDVKM. CDR3 protein: CASSLPTSRAYEQYF. The CDR3 DNA follows: TGTGCCAGCAGTTTACCGACTAGCAGGGCCTACGAGCAGTACTTC.

V gene TRBV6-8 combines with J gene TRBJ2-3; D might be TRBD1 (7 bases). Trimming took 7 bases from V and 6 from J, leaving 17 bases between them. Germline V gene lookup returns CDR1 MNHGY and CDR2 SAAAGT. CDR3 length equals 14 residues. This chain's CDR3 is CASKQSPGGDTQYF. In DNA, the CDR3 is TGTGCCAGCAAACAAAGCCCAGGGGGGGATACGCAGTATTTT.